This TCR beta chain was captured in a study of T-cell memory formation after mild COVID-19. Trimming took off 3 bases at V and 4 bases at J, with 12 bases between the two ends. This CDR3 has 14 amino acids. Germline values: CDR1 SGHKS, CDR2 YYEKEE (reference sequence). TCRdb recomputed calls from the 5' RACE reads with MiXCR, one row per CDR3 protein. The data contain about 110,000 distinct CDR3 sequences, about 17% of them singletons. This chain links TRBV5-5 with TRBJ2-3, with D possibly TRBD1 on 6 matching bases. Sequenced sample: PBMCs or a T cell subset sorted from them (not recorded which). This receptor was obtained from an adult woman who had mild COVID-19 (a few samples of this study predate the infection). Cell type and time point are not known. The CDR3 loop is CASSWDKGADTQYF. Written as DNA, the CDR3 is TGTGCCAGCAGCTGGGACAAAGGGGCAGATACGCAGTATTTT.